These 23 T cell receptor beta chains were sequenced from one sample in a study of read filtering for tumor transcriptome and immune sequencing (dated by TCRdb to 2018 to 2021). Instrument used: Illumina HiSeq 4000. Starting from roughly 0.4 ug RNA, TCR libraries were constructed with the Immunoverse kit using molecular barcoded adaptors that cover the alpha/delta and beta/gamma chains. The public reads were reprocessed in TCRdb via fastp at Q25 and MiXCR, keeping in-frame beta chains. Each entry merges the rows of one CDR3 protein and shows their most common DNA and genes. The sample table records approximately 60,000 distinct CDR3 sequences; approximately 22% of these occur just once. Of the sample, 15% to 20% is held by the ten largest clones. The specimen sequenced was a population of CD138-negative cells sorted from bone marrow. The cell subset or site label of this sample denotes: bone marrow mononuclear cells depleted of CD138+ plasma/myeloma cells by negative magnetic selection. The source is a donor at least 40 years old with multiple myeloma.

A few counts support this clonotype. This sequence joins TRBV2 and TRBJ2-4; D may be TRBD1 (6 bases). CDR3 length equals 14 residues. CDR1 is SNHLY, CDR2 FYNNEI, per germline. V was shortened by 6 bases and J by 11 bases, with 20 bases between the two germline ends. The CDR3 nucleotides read TGTGCCAGCAGCCTTCCCAGCAACAGGGTGGTTCAGTACTTC. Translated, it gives CASSLPSNRVVQYF.

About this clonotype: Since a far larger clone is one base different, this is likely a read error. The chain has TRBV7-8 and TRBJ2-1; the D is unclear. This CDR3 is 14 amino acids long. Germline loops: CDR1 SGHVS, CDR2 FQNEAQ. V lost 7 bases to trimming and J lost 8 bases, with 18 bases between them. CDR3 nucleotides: TGTGCCAGCACCACCTCGCGGAGCAACGATGAGCAGTTCTTC. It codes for CASTTSRSNDEQFF.

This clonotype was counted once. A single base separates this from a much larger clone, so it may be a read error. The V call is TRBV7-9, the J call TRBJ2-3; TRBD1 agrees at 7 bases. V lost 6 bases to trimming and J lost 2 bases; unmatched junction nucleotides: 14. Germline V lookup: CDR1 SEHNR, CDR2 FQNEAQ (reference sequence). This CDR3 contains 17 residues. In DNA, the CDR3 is TGTGCCAGCAGACCCACAGGGGTCCGAAAATTCACAGATACGCAGTATTTT. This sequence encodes CASRPTGVRKFTDTQYF.

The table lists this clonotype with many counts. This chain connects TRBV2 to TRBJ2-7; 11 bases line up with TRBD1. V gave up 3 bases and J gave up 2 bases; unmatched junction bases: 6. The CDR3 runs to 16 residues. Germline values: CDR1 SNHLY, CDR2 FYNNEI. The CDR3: CASSDTGQGATYEQYF. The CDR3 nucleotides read TGTGCCAGCAGTGATACCGGACAGGGGGCCACCTACGAGCAGTACTTC.

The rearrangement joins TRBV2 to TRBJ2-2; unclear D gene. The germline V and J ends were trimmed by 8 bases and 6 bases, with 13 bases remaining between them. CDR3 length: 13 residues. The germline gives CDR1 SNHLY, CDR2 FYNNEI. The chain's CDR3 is CASFNSLPGELFF. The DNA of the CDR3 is TGTGCCAGCTTTAACAGTCTCCCCGGGGAGCTGTTTTTT.

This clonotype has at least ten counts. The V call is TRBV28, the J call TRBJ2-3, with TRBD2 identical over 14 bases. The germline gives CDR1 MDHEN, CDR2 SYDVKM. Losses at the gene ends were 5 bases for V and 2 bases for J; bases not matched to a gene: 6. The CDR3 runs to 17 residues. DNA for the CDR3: TGTGCCAGCAGTCCCAGACTAGCGGGAGGGTACACAGATACGCAGTATTTT. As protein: CASSPRLAGGYTDTQYF.

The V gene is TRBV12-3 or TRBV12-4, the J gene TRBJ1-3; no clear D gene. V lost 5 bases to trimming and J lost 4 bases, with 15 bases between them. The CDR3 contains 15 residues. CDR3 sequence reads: CASSPVAFAGNTIYF. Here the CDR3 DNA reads TGTGCCAGCAGTCCAGTTGCGTTCGCGGGAAACACCATATATTTT.

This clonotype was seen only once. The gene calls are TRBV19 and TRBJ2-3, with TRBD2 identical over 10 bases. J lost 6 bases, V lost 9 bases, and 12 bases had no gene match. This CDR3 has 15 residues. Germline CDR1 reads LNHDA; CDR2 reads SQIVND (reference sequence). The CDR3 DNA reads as TGTGCCAGCAGCAGGAGCGGGGGGGCCGTGGATACGCAGTATTTT. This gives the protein CASSRSGGAVDTQYF.

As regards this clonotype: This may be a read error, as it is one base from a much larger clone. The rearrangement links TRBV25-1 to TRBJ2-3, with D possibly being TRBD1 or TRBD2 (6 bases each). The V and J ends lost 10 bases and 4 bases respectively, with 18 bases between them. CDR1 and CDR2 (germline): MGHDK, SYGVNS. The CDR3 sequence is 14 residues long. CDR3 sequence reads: CAIGGEGGSDTQYF. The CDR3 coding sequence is TGTGCCATAGGCGGAGAGGGGGGATCAGATACGCAGTATTTT.

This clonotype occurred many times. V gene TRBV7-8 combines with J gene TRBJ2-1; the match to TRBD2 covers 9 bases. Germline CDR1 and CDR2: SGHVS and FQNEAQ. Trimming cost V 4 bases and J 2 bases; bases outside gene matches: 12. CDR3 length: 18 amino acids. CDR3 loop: CASSSRSGAGGAYNEQFF. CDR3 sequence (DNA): TGTGCCAGCAGCTCCCGATCTGGGGCGGGAGGGGCCTACAATGAGCAGTTCTTC.

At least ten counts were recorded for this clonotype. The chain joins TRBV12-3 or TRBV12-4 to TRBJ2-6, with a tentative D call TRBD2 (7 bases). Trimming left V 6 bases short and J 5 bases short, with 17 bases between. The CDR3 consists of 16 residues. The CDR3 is CASSQLDGGRANVLTF. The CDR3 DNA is TGTGCCAGCAGCCAATTGGACGGGGGGCGGGCCAACGTCCTGACTTTC.

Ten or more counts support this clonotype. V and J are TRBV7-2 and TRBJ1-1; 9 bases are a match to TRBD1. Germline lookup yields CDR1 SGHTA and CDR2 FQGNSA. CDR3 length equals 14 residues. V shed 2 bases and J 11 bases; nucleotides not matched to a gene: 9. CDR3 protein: CASSLTQDRGNAFF. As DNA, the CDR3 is TGTGCCAGCAGCTTAACCCAGGACAGGGGAAACGCTTTCTTT.

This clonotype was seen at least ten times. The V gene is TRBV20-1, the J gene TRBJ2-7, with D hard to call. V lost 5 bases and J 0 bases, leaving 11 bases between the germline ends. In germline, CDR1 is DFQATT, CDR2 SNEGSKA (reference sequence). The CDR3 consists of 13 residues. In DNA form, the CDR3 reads TGCAGTGCTCACAGACCAGGCTCCTACGAGCAGTACTTC. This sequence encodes CSAHRPGSYEQYF.

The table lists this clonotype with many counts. CDR3 region: CSARDYGTEAFF. The CDR3 DNA sequence: TGCAGTGCTAGAGATTACGGGACTGAAGCTTTCTTT. V and J are TRBV20-1 and TRBJ1-1; D is undetermined. Trimming removed 0 bases at V and 5 bases at J, with 7 bases between. The CDR3 is made up of 12 amino acids. Germline CDR1 reads DFQATT; CDR2 reads SNEGSKA (reference sequence).

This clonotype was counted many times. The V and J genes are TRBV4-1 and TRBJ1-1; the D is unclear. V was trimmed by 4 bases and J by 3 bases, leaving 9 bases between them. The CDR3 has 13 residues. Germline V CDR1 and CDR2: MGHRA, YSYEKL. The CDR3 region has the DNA TGCGCCAGCAGCCGGACTCCGGACACTGAAGCTTTCTTT. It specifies CASSRTPDTEAFF.

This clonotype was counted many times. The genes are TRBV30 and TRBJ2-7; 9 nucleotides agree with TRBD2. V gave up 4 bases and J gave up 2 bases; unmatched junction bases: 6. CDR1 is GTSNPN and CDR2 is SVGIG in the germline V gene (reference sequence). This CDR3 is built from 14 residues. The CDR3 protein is CAWKVGLAAYEQYF. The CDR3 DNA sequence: TGTGCCTGGAAGGTGGGACTAGCCGCCTACGAGCAGTACTTC.

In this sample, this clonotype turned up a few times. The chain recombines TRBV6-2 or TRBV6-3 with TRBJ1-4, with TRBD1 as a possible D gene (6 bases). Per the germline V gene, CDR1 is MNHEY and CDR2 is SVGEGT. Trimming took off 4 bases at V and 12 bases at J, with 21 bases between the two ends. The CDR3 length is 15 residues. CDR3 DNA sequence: TGTGCCAGCAGTTTGGGGAACAGGGATACGCTACAACTGTTTTTT. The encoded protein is CASSLGNRDTLQLFF.

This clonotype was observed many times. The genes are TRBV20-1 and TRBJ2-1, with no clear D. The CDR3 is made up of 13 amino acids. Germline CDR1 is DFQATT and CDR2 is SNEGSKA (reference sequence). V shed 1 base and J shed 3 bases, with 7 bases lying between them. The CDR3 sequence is CSARGAVYNEQFF. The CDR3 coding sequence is TGCAGTGCTAGAGGGGCAGTCTACAATGAGCAGTTCTTC.

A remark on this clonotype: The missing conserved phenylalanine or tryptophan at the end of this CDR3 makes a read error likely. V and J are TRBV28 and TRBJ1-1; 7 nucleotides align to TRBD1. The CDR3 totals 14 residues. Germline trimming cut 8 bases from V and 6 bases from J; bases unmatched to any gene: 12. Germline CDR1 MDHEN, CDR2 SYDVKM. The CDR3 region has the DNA TGTGCCAGCGGCTTGGGACAGACGGGTGCTGAAGCTTTCCTT. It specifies CASGLGQTGAEAFL.

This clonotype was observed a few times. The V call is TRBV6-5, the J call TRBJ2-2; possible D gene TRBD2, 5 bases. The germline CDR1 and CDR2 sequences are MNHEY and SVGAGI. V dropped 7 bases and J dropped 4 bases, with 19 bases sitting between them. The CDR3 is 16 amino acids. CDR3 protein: CASTHTRPASTGELFF. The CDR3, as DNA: TGTGCCAGCACTCACACTAGACCTGCCTCCACCGGGGAGCTGTTTTTT.

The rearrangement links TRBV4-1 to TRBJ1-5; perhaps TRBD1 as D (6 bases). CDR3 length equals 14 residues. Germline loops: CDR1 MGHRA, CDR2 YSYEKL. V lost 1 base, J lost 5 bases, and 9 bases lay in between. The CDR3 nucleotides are TGCGCCAGCAGCCAAGGCCCAGGGGATCAGCCCCAGCATTTT. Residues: CASSQGPGDQPQHF.

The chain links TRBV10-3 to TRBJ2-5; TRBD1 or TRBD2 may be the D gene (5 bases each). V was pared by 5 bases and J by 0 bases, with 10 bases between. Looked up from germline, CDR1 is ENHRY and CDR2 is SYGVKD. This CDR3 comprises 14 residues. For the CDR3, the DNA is TGTGCCATCAGTCTTGGGACGAACCAAGAGACCCAGTACTTC. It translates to CAISLGTNQETQYF.

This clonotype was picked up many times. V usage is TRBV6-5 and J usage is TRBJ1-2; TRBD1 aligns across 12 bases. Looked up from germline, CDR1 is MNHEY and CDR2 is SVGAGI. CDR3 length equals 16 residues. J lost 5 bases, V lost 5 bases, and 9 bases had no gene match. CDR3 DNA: TGTGCCAGCAGTAGCTCCGGGACAGGGGGCGGTTATGGCTACACCTTC. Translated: CASSSSGTGGGYGYTF.